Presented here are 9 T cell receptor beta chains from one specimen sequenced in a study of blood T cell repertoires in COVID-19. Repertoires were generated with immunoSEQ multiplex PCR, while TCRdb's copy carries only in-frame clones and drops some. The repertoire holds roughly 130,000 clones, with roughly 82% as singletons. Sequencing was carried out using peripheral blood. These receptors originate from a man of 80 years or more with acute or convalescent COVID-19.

The CDR3 DNA sequence: TGTGCCAGCAGCGCCCGGACAGGGATGAACACTGAAGCTTTCTTT. It encodes CASSARTGMNTEAFF. The rearrangement links TRBV9 to TRBJ1-1; 8 nucleotides line up with TRBD1. J was trimmed by 0 bases and V by 3 bases; bases with no gene match: 4. CDR1 is SGDLS, CDR2 YYNGEE, per germline. This CDR3 is built from 15 residues.

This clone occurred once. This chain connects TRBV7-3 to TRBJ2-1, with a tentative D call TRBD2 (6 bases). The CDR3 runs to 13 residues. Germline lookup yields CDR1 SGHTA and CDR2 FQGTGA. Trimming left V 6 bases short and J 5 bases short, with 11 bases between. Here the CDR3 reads CASRIGLNNEQFF. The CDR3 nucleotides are TGTGCCAGCAGGATTGGACTAAACAATGAGCAGTTCTTC.

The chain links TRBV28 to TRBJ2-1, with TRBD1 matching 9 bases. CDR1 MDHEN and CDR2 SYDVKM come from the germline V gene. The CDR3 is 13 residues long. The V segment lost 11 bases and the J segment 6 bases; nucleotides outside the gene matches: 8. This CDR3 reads CAGGQGRGNEQFF. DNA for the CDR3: TGTGCCGGCGGACAGGGGCGAGGCAATGAGCAGTTCTTC.

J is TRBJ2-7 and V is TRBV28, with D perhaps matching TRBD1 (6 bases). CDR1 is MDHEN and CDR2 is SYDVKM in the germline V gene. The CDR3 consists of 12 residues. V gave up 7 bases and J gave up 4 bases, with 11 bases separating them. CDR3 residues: CASISTGYEQYF. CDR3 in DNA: TGTGCCAGCATCTCGACAGGTTACGAGCAGTACTTC.

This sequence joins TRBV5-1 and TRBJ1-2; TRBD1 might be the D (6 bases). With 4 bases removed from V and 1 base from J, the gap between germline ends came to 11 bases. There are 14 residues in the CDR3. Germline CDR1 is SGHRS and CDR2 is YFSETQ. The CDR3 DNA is TGCGCCAGCAGCGAGAAACAGGGTAACTATGGCTACACCTTC. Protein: CASSEKQGNYGYTF.

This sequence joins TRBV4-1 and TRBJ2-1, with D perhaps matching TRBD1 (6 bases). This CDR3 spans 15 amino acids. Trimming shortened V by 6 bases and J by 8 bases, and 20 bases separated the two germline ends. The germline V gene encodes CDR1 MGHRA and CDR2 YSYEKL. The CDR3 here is CASSKMAQGRYEQFF. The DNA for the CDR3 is TGCGCCAGCAGTAAGATGGCACAGGGTCGATATGAGCAGTTCTTC.

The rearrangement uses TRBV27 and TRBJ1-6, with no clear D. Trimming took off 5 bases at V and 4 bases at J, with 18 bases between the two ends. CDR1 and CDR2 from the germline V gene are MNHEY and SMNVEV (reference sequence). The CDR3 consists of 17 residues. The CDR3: CASSPQSWALYNSPLHF. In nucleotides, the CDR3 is TGTGCCAGCAGTCCGCAGAGCTGGGCCCTGTATAATTCACCCCTCCACTTT.

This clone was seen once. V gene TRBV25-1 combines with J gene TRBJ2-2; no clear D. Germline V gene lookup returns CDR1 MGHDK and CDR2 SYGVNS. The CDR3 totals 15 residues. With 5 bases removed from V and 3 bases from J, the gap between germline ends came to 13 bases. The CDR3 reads CASSWAYTDTGELFF. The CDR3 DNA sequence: TGTGCCAGCAGTTGGGCCTACACCGACACCGGGGAGCTGTTTTTT.

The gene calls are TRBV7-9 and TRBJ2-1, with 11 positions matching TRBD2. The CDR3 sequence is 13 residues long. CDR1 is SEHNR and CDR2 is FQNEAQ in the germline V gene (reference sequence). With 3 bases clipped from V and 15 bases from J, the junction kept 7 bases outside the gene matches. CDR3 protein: CASSFTSGGRLFF. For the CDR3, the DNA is TGTGCCAGCAGCTTTACTAGCGGGGGACGGTTGTTCTTC.